These T cell receptor beta chains were read from a single sample in a study of long-term antiretroviral therapy in people with HIV. Clones were sequenced by immunoSEQ multiplex PCR, and TCRdb holds only the in-frame ones, with some missing. The sample gives about 28,000 clones, about 96% of which show up once; approximately 8% is in the top ten. This sample comprised unsorted PBMCs, obtained 6 to 6.5 years after starting antiretroviral therapy. The receptors were gathered from a young man with HIV. CDR3s include the opening cysteine and the closing phenylalanine or tryptophan. D genes are given only for firm matches. Some rows have no size entry. The others give once, few or many, or a class for an expanded clone.

V gene	J gene	clone size	D gene	CDR3 DNA	CDR3 protein
TRBV6-1	TRBJ2-5	.	.	TGTGCCAGCAGTGGGTATGGGGAGACCCAGTACTTC	CASSGYGETQYF
TRBV5-4	TRBJ2-3	.	.	TGTGCCAGCAGCTCGGGGGCTGGGGCGAAGGGGGATACGCAGTATTTT	CASSSGAGAKGDTQYF
TRBV18	TRBJ2-5	.	TRBD1	TGTGCCAGCTCACCACGATACGGGACAGGGGAGACCCAGTACTTC	CASSPRYGTGETQYF
TRBV5-4	TRBJ1-2	.	.	TGTGCCAGCAGCTTGGCGGCACCTAACTATGGCTACACCTTC	CASSLAAPNYGYTF
TRBV2	TRBJ2-5	.	.	TGTGCCAGCACCGAGGGTGTAGAGACCCAGTACTTC	CASTEGVETQYF
TRBV6-9	TRBJ1-2	.	.	TGTGCCAGCAGTTATTCGTCTGGGTGGTATGGCTACACCTTC	CASSYSSGWYGYTF
TRBV6-5	TRBJ1-6	.	.	TGTGCCAGCGCAGCGGGGGTATTTAATTCACCCCTCCACTTT	CASAAGVFNSPLHF
TRBV27	TRBJ2-7	.	.	TGTGCCAGCAGTTTAAGCAGGGGTCTGTTATCCTACGAGCAGTACTTC	CASSLSRGLLSYEQYF
TRBV4-3	TRBJ1-5	.	.	TGCGCCAGCAGCCAAGATCTCGCAGGGATGCATGGCAATCAGCCCCAGCATTTT	CASSQDLAGMHGNQPQHF
TRBV18	TRBJ2-5	.	.	TGTGCCAGCTCACCATTAGTGGAGACCCAGTACTTC	CASSPLVETQYF
TRBV7-2	TRBJ1-4	.	TRBD1	TGTGCCAGCAGAGCTACCGGGACAGGGTCTGAAAAACTGTTTTTT	CASRATGTGSEKLFF
TRBV2	TRBJ2-7	.	.	TGTGCCAGCAAGGGGGGAACTTTCTACGTGGAGCAGTACTTC	CASKGGTFYVEQYF
TRBV6-4	TRBJ2-1	.	.	TGTGCCAGCAGTAAAACCTCGGGAGATTCTAATGAGCAGTTCTTC	CASSKTSGDSNEQFF
TRBV7-6	TRBJ1-4	.	TRBD1	TGTGCCAGCAGCTTAAAGGGCCCCGTCGGGACAGGGGGCGCATGGGCTAATGAAAAACTGTTTTTT	CASSLKGPVGTGGAWANEKLFF
TRBV27	TRBJ2-5	.	TRBD1	TGTGCCAGCAGCAGCCCTCGGGACAGGGGGCGTGGGACCCAGTACTTC	CASSSPRDRGRGTQYF
TRBV6-1	TRBJ2-7	.	.	TGTGCCAGCAGTGAGGGGCGGGCCTACTACTACGAGCAGTACTTC	CASSEGRAYYYEQYF
TRBV6-1	TRBJ1-1	.	TRBD1	TGTGCCAGCAGTCGACAGGGGTTGCACACTGAAGCTTTCTTT	CASSRQGLHTEAFF
TRBV28	TRBJ2-7	.	.	TGTGCCAGCAGCAAACTGAGGGCCATTCGGTACTTC	CASSKLRAIRYF
TRBV27	TRBJ1-2	.	.	TGTGCCATCCCGCGGCAGGGCATATTCTATGGCTACACCTTC	CAIPRQGIFYGYTF
TRBV7-9	TRBJ2-7	.	TRBD2	TGTGCCAGCAGCTTACCCCTTAGCGGGAGGACTACCTCCTACGAGCAGTACTTC	CASSLPLSGRTTSYEQYF
TRBV6-5	TRBJ2-1	once	.	TGTGCCAGCGGGGGGCGCTTGGGTGAGCAGTTCTTC	CASGGRLGEQFF
TRBV11-2	TRBJ1-2	.	.	TGTGCCAGCAGCTTAGCCCGGGAGTTCGGGGGCTACACCTTC	CASSLAREFGGYTF
TRBV5-1	TRBJ2-3	.	.	TGCGCCAGCAGCTTGGTTAGGACTTACACAGATACGCAGTATTTT	CASSLVRTYTDTQYF
TRBV29-1	TRBJ2-7	once	TRBD1	TGCAGCGTTTTTCGGACAGGTGACTCCTACGAGCAGTACTTC	CSVFRTGDSYEQYF
TRBV27	TRBJ1-1	.	.	TGTGCCAGCAGTTTACGGGGGATGAACACTGAAGCTTTCTTT	CASSLRGMNTEAFF
TRBV9	TRBJ2-7	.	TRBD2	TGTGCCAGCAGCAGCCATACTAGCGGTCCCTACGAGCAGTACTTC	CASSSHTSGPYEQYF
TRBV9	TRBJ2-2	.	TRBD1	TGTGCCAGCAGCCCACCCTCCGGGACAGGGACCGGGGAGCTGTTTTTT	CASSPPSGTGTGELFF
TRBV29-1	TRBJ1-2	.	.	TGCAGCGTACAGGGAAACTATGGCTACACCTTC	CSVQGNYGYTF
TRBV30	TRBJ2-3	.	.	TGTGCCTGGAACTACTACACAGATACGCAGTATTTT	CAWNYYTDTQYF
TRBV9	TRBJ1-4	.	TRBD1	TGTGCCAGCAGCGCTCGGACAGGGAAGAATGAAAAACTGTTTTTT	CASSARTGKNEKLFF
TRBV6-1	TRBJ1-5	.	TRBD1	TGTGCCAGCAGAAGGACAGGGTTGAAGCCCCAGCATTTT	CASRRTGLKPQHF
TRBV2	TRBJ2-7	.	TRBD2	TGTGCCAGCACGGGGTCGGGGAGCGGGGGGGCCCAGTACTTC	CASTGSGSGGAQYF
TRBV4-2	TRBJ2-3	.	TRBD2	TGTGCCAGCAGCCAAGAAGGTACTAGCGGGAGCCCAGATACGCAGTATTTT	CASSQEGTSGSPDTQYF
TRBV4-2	TRBJ1-1	once	.	TGTGCCAGCAGCCAAGACGGTTTGAACACTGAAGCTTTCTTT	CASSQDGLNTEAFF
TRBV7-7	TRBJ2-5	.	.	TGTGCTAGCAGCTTAGGTCTAGCCGGCGAGACCCAGTACTTC	CASSLGLAGETQYF
TRBV28	TRBJ1-5	.	.	TGTGCCAGCAGTTTGTACAGGGCGAGGCCCCAGCATTTT	CASSLYRARPQHF
TRBV7-2	TRBJ2-2	.	.	TGTGCCAGCAGCCCCTTCCGCCCTGACACCGGGGAGCTGTTTTTT	CASSPFRPDTGELFF
TRBV9	TRBJ2-3	.	TRBD2	TGTGCCAGCAGCGTAGGGGGGGGGAGCACAGATACGCAGTATTTT	CASSVGGGSTDTQYF
TRBV5-4	TRBJ2-1	.	.	TGTGCCAGCAGCGAACAGAACAGGGAGCAGTTCTTC	CASSEQNREQFF
TRBV5-6	TRBJ2-1	.	.	TGTGCCAGCAGCTTTTGGGGCCGGGAGTCCTACAATGAGCAGTTCTTC	CASSFWGRESYNEQFF
TRBV4-1	TRBJ2-3	.	.	TGCGCCAGCAGCCTGAAGTCTTTGGGAGATACGCAGTATTTT	CASSLKSLGDTQYF
TRBV7-9	TRBJ2-7	.	.	TGTGCCAGCAGCTTTTCTTCCGTCTCCTACGAGCAGTACTTC	CASSFSSVSYEQYF
TRBV7-8	TRBJ2-7	.	TRBD1	TGTGCCAGCAGCTTAGAATTGGGACAGGGGACCTACGAGCAGTACTTC	CASSLELGQGTYEQYF
TRBV5-6	TRBJ2-7	.	.	TGTGCCAGCACCCTCGCCGGGACAAAAAGTATATACGAGCAGTACTTC	CASTLAGTKSIYEQYF
TRBV5-1	TRBJ1-1	.	.	TGCGCCAGCAGCCCCCCCGGGGCGGGGAACACTGAAGCTTTCTTT	CASSPPGAGNTEAFF